This passage covers 20 T cell receptor beta chains from one sample sequenced in a study of cytomegalovirus exposure and HLA in healthy donors. Researchers ran the PCR with 60 Vbeta and 13 Jbeta primers. Measured with immunoSEQ multiplex PCR; TCRdb has only the in-frame clones, and not every one. The data hold 120,000 or so clones, with 75% to 85% observed a single time. Sequenced: PBMCs. These receptors came from a male donor in good health and CMV-seropositive.

In its sample, this clone was seen once. This chain uses TRBV5-5 with TRBJ2-7; 7 bases match TRBD2. This CDR3 has 15 amino acids. The J segment lost 1 base and the V segment lost 0 bases, leaving 4 bases of the junction unmatched. Germline V lookup: CDR1 SGHKS, CDR2 YYEKEE (reference sequence). In DNA form, the CDR3 reads TGTGCCAGCAGCTTGGGCGGGGGAGAATCCTACGAGCAGTACTTC. As protein: CASSLGGGESYEQYF. Complete variable domain (other parts from reference TRBV5-5 and TRBJ2-7): DAGVTQSPTHLIKTRGQQVTLRCSPISGHKSVSWYQQVLGQGPQFIFQYYEKEERGRGNFPDRFSARQFPNYSSELNVNALLLGDSALYLCASSLGGGESYEQYFGPGTRLTVT.

The rearrangement links TRBV7-8 to TRBJ2-7; D might be TRBD2 (6 bases). Trimming took off 1 base at V and 5 bases at J, with 12 bases between the two ends. CDR1 and CDR2 from the germline V gene are SGHVS and FQNEAQ. This CDR3 region has 14 residues. CDR3 in amino acids: CASSLVVGGDEQYF. The CDR3 DNA reads as TGTGCCAGCAGCTTAGTCGTCGGAGGGGACGAGCAGTACTTC.

The V and J genes are TRBV11-1 and TRBJ2-4; 9 bases are a match to TRBD2. The CDR3 runs to 13 residues. The germline CDR1 and CDR2 sequences are SGHAT and FQDESV (reference sequence). V shed 5 bases and J 9 bases; nucleotides not matched to a gene: 5. Here the CDR3 DNA reads TGTGCCAGCAGCCCTAGCGGGATGAGCATTCAGTACTTC. Its protein is CASSPSGMSIQYF.

This clone has only a few counts. At the DNA level, this CDR3 is encoded by other sequences in the same sample as well. The chain couples TRBV28 to TRBJ1-3, with a tentative D call TRBD1 (5 bases). V was clipped by 6 bases and J by 4 bases, with 13 bases between them. The CDR3 extends over 14 amino acids. Germline V gene sequence: CDR1 MDHEN, CDR2 SYDVKM. The CDR3 coding sequence is TGTGCCAGCAGCCTCGCAGGGTTGGGAAACACCATATATTTT. This encodes CASSLAGLGNTIYF. Looking up the rest from reference TRBV28 and TRBJ1-3 gives the full variable domain: DVKVTQSSRYLVKRTGEKVFLECVQDMDHENMFWYRQDPGLGLRLIYFSYDVKMKEKGDIPEGYSVSREKKERFSLILESASTNQTSMYLCASSLAGLGNTIYFGEGSWLTVV.

The CDR3 protein is CASSLRDRYNEQFF. CDR3 DNA sequence: TGTGCCAGCAGCCTACGGGACAGGTACAATGAGCAGTTCTTC. The chain recombines TRBV28 with TRBJ2-1; 8 positions agree with TRBD1. Trimming at V came to 6 bases and at J to 4 bases, leaving 5 bases not matched to a gene. This CDR3 is built from 14 residues. Per the germline V gene, CDR1 is MDHEN and CDR2 is SYDVKM.

Turning to this clone: Other DNA sequences within the sample encode an identical CDR3. The chain uses TRBV28 and TRBJ2-3; D possibly corresponds to TRBD1 (5 bases). The CDR3 contains 14 residues. Deletions cut 6 bases from V and 2 bases from J, with 12 bases between. The germline CDR1 and CDR2 sequences are MDHEN and SYDVKM. This CDR3 reads CASSLGRYTDTQYF. The CDR3 region has the DNA TGTGCCAGCAGCCTGGGGCGTTACACAGATACGCAGTATTTT.

The chain carries TRBV11-2 and TRBJ2-7, with unresolved D. The germline V gene has CDR1 SGHAT and CDR2 FQNNGV. V was pared by 0 bases and J by 1 base, with 13 bases between. The CDR3 is 16 amino acids. The CDR3 DNA follows: TGTGCCAGCAGCTTAGATCCCGCCAAACTTTCCTACGAGCAGTACTTC. The encoded protein is CASSLDPAKLSYEQYF.

The rearrangement uses TRBV4-3 and TRBJ2-7; TRBD2 matches at 9 bases. The junction had 4 bases not matched to a gene; V was cut back by 3 bases and J by 4 bases. This CDR3 region has 14 residues. Germline CDR1 and CDR2: LGHNA and YSLEER. The CDR3 DNA reads as TGCGCCAGCAGCCAGACTCTAGCGGGATACGAGCAGTACTTC. Protein: CASSQTLAGYEQYF.

V usage is TRBV27 and J usage is TRBJ2-5; no clear D. V lost 3 bases and J lost 3, with 2 bases in between. The CDR3 runs to 11 residues. CDR1 is MNHEY and CDR2 is SMNVEV in the germline V gene (reference sequence). The DNA for the CDR3 is TGTGCCAGCAGTTTCAAAGAGACCCAGTACTTC. Amino acid sequence: CASSFKETQYF.

V is TRBV10-3 and J is TRBJ2-5; D is undetermined. The end of the DNA aligns better with TRBJ2-7, so the J call may be wrong. Germline V gives CDR1 ENHRY, CDR2 SYGVKD. This CDR3 spans 15 amino acids. The CDR3 sequence: CAISEPSAGDYEQYF. In nucleotides, the CDR3 is TGTGCCATCAGTGAACCCTCCGCCGGAGACTACGAGCAGTACTTC.

The chain links TRBV10-3 to TRBJ1-4; D may be TRBD1 (6 bases). Deletions cut 6 bases from V and 6 bases from J, with 11 bases between. The CDR3 runs to 13 residues. Looked up from germline, CDR1 is ENHRY and CDR2 is SYGVKD. The CDR3 DNA is TGTGCCATCAGGGAGCGACAGGATGAAAAACTGTTTTTT. Its protein is CAIRERQDEKLFF.

The V gene is TRBV6-6, the J gene TRBJ1-2; D remains unclear. The CDR3 length is 14 residues. The germline V gene has CDR1 MNHNY and CDR2 SVGAGI (reference sequence). V was pared by 4 bases and J by 3 bases, with 12 bases between. CDR3 nucleotide sequence: TGTGCCAGCAGTTCACAGCGGTTCCACTATGGCTACACCTTC. The encoded protein is CASSSQRFHYGYTF.

The chain links TRBV10-3 to TRBJ2-3, with TRBD2 identical over 14 bases. Germline assignment: CDR1 ENHRY and CDR2 SYGVKD. V shed 2 bases, J shed 5 bases, and the junction held 6 bases outside the gene matches. The CDR3 is 17 residues long. CDR3 amino acids: CAISEPGLAGGRDTQYF. DNA for the CDR3: TGTGCCATCAGTGAGCCCGGACTAGCGGGAGGTCGAGATACGCAGTATTTT.

V and J are TRBV6-5 and TRBJ2-5; perhaps TRBD2 as D (5 bases). This CDR3 contains 13 residues. V lost 5 bases to trimming and J lost 7 bases, with 14 bases between them. Germline CDR1 MNHEY, CDR2 SVGAGI. CDR3 in amino acids: CASSDYIGGTQYF. DNA for the CDR3: TGTGCCAGCAGTGACTACATCGGAGGGACCCAGTACTTC.

The rearrangement uses TRBV11-2 and TRBJ1-6; no definite D call. V was clipped by 3 bases and J by 7 bases, with 13 bases between them. This CDR3 contains 15 residues. CDR1 and CDR2 from the germline V gene are SGHAT and FQNNGV. The CDR3 region has the DNA TGTGCCAGCAGCTTTAGAGGGTCTGACAATTCACCCCTCCACTTT. Translating gives CASSFRGSDNSPLHF.

The chain has TRBV2 and TRBJ1-2; D call uncertain. This CDR3 has 15 amino acids. The germline V gene has CDR1 SNHLY and CDR2 FYNNEI. The germline V and J ends were trimmed by 3 bases and 6 bases, with 17 bases remaining between them. The CDR3, as DNA: TGTGCCAGCAGTGAGGGCGCAAAGGTTTTTGATGGCTACACCTTC. Encoded protein: CASSEGAKVFDGYTF. Complete variable domain (other parts from reference TRBV2 and TRBJ1-2): EPEVTQTPSHQVTQMGQEVILRCVPISNHLYFYWYRQILGQKVEFLVSFYNNEISEKSEIFDDQFSVERPDGSNFTLKIRSTKLEDSAMYFCASSEGAKVFDGYTFGSGTRLTVV.

V is TRBV5-5 and J is TRBJ2-1; D gene unclear. Germline V gene data show CDR1 as SGHKS and CDR2 as YYEKEE (reference sequence). Trimming removed 0 bases from V and 4 bases from J, with 8 bases in between. CDR3 length: 14 residues. The CDR3 loop is CASSLDPGYNEQFF. In DNA, the CDR3 is TGTGCCAGCAGCTTGGACCCCGGTTACAATGAGCAGTTCTTC.

This clone was seen just once. V and J are TRBV4-1 and TRBJ2-2; the D gene is possibly TRBD2 (6 bases). The ends were cut back, 5 bases at V and 2 bases at J, with 12 bases in the middle. Germline lookup yields CDR1 MGHRA and CDR2 YSYEKL. The CDR3 consists of 15 residues. CDR3 in DNA: TGCGCCAGCAGCTCGGGGGTTCAAAACACCGGGGAGCTGTTTTTT. Translated: CASSSGVQNTGELFF.

The chain recombines TRBV5-4 with TRBJ2-5; no definite D call. The length of the CDR3 is 16 residues. V was cut by 4 bases and J by 1 base, with 17 bases left in between. CDR1 and CDR2 from the germline V gene are SGHNT and YYREEE (reference sequence). CDR3 DNA sequence: TGTGCCAGCAGCCGCGATTCGGGTGCCCCCCAAGAGACCCAGTACTTC. Translating it yields CASSRDSGAPQETQYF.

This chain joins TRBV5-6 and TRBJ1-2, with a weak D call TRBD1 (6 bases). CDR1 is SGHDT, CDR2 YYEEEE, per germline. The V and J ends lost 4 bases and 8 bases respectively, with 18 bases between them. This CDR3 has 14 amino acids. The CDR3 reads CASSQTGTLVGYTF. CDR3 DNA: TGTGCCAGCAGCCAAACAGGGACCTTGGTGGGCTACACCTTC.